The clone carrying this TCR beta chain was observed a handful of times. Its antigen is undetermined. V was cut by 3 bases and J by 7 bases, with 10 bases left in between. There are 13 residues in the CDR3. These data are taken from a study of vaccination effects on CD4 cells after COVID-19. Study findings and constraints: In convalescent patients, vaccine-induced clones largely differed from infection-induced clones.

The data were produced by immunoSEQ multiplex PCR, yet TCRdb's version contains in-frame clones alone and is incomplete. The repertoire includes 50,000 to 70,000 clones, 72% of them detected once, and roughly 23% sits in the top ten. The culture ran for 10 days before CD4+ T cells were isolated. Half-medium exchanges with IL-2 medium took place on days 3 and 7. Sequenced material: CD4+ T cells from PBMCs cultured without peptide, taken before COVID-19 vaccination. V gene TRBV12-3 or TRBV12-4 combines with J gene TRBJ2-1, with D uncertain. The TCR sequence derives from a human donor who had a prior SARS-CoV-2 infection. CDR3: CASSFSARNEQFF. The CDR3 region has the DNA TGTGCCAGCAGTTTTAGTGCTAGGAATGAGCAGTTCTTC.